A single sample is the source of the 4 T cell receptor beta chains below, sequenced in a study of blood T cell repertoires in COVID-19 (TCRdb year 2020). Library construction relied on the immunoSEQ multiplex PCR assay. Here the immuneACCESS table is served through TCRdb, limited to in-frame sequences with V and J called. Missing clones are a known gap in these copies; in checked studies unresolved V genes cover under half, and the rest lacks a known reason. This sample gives over 450,000 clones in total; approximately 91% of them show up just once. The biggest ten clones account for 7.8% of the sample. Sequencing was performed on peripheral blood. These TCRs come from a woman in her fifties or sixties with COVID-19, enrolled during active disease.

Of note for this clone: At one end the junction does not follow the germline gene, possibly because of a read error. This chain connects TRBV6-1 to TRBJ2-1; maybe TRBD2 (5 bases). CDR3 length: 10 amino acids. Germline V CDR1 and CDR2: MNHNS, SASEGT. This CDR3 is CASSDRVRVF. The CDR3 DNA follows: TGTGCCAGCAGTGACCGGGTGCGGGTCTTC.

This clone came up a few times. The chain carries TRBV7-3 and TRBJ2-2; perhaps TRBD1 as D (6 bases). This CDR3 has 18 amino acids. V lost 2 bases and J lost 1, with 17 bases in between. Germline CDR1 SGHTA, CDR2 FQGTGA. The CDR3 nucleotides read TGTGCCAGCAGCTTACCCTTAACAGGGCCCCGGAACACCGGGGAGCTGTTTTTT. Its translation is CASSLPLTGPRNTGELFF.

The chain has TRBV10-2 and TRBJ1-6, with 7 bases that match TRBD1. Looked up from germline, CDR1 is WSHSY and CDR2 is SAAADI. V gave up 2 bases and J gave up 9 bases; unmatched junction bases: 4. The CDR3 length is 14 residues. CDR3 in amino acids: CASSEMRGLSPLHF. CDR3 DNA: TGCGCCAGCAGTGAGATGAGGGGGCTTTCACCCCTCCACTTT.

V usage is TRBV5-1 and J usage is TRBJ1-6, with TRBD1 as a possible D gene (5 bases). Trimming stripped 4 bases from V and 0 bases from J, with 14 bases between. The CDR3 covers 17 residues. The germline V gene encodes CDR1 SGHRS and CDR2 YFSETQ. CDR3 loop: CASSDLDTSSYNSPLHF. For the CDR3, the DNA is TGCGCCAGCAGCGACCTGGACACGAGCTCCTATAATTCACCCCTCCACTTT.